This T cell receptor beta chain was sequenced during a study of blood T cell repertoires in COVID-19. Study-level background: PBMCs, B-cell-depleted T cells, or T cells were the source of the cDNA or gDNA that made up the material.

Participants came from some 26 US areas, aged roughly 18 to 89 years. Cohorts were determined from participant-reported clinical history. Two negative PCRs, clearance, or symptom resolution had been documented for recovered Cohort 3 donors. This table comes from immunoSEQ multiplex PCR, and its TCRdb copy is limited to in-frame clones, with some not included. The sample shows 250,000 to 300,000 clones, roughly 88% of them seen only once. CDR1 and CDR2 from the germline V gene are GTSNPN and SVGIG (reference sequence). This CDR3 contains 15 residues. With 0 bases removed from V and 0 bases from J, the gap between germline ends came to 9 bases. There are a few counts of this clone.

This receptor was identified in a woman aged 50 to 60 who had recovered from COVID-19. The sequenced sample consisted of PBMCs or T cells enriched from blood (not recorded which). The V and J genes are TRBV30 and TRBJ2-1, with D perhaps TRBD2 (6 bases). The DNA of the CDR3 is TGTGCCTGGAGTGTACTCGGGAGCTCCTACAATGAGCAGTTCTTC. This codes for CAWSVLGSSYNEQFF.